This TCR beta chain was observed in a study of CD8 T cells in Susac syndrome. Study summary: At blood draw, Susac syndrome patients were therapy-naive, on corticosteroids, or on intravenous immunoglobulin alone.

Broader study findings: Clonal expansion of Susac CD8+ cells peaked in TEMRA cells, and it also peaked in active patients.

Concerning this clonotype: Its antigen is still unknown.

An input of about 0.45 to 1 ug of RNA was subjected to reverse transcription using random hexamers. The authors amplified TCR beta CDR3 across 54 Vbeta and 13 Jbeta using immunoSEQ multiplex PCR. One entry per CDR3 protein results from TCRdb running MiXCR on the immunoSEQ multiplex PCR reads. The table shows roughly 100,000 distinct CDR3 sequences, with 90% to 97% occurring only once. CD8+ and CD4+ T cells from blood underwent TCR beta sequencing. This CDR3 is built from 15 residues. Germline V CDR1 and CDR2: SGHRS, YFSETQ. V shed 4 bases, J shed 5 bases, and the junction held 6 bases outside the gene matches.

The sample taken for sequencing was CD8+ T cells from PBMCs. V usage is TRBV5-1 and J usage is TRBJ2-1; 10 bases map to TRBD1. The clonotype comes from a human donor with Susac syndrome. The CDR3 sequence: CASSREGTGDNEQFF. For the CDR3, the DNA is TGCGCCAGCAGCAGGGAAGGGACAGGGGACAATGAGCAGTTCTTC.